This T cell receptor beta chain appears in the sequencing data of a study of T cells after yellow fever vaccination. The CDR3 runs 14 residues. Trimming shortened V by 0 bases and J by 9 bases, and 13 bases separated the two germline ends. Germline lookup yields CDR1 SGHDT and CDR2 YYEEEE. From the 5' RACE reads, TCRdb called clonotypes with MiXCR, one entry per CDR3 protein. The table records more than 350,000 distinct CDR3 sequences, around 10% of them present only once. This clonotype was detected only a few times. V usage is TRBV5-6 and J usage is TRBJ1-3, with TRBD1 as a possible D gene (5 bases). The origin of this receptor is a man younger than 35 who received the YFV17D yellow fever vaccine. Material: PBMCs, obtained on the day of the first yellow fever vaccination. CDR3 residues: CASSLDKGRRTIYF. The CDR3 bases are TGTGCCAGCAGCTTGGATAAGGGGAGGCGCACCATATATTTT.